This passage covers 21 T cell receptor beta chains from one sample sequenced in a study of HIV-infected patients and healthy controls. No cell fractionation was done, so the repertoire covers all unsorted peripheral blood T cells. Alpha and beta constant-region primers primed reverse transcription of 500 to 550 ng RNA. Each of the alpha and beta chains got its own library through chain-specific third strand synthesis with indices. TCRdb re-analysed the 5' RACE reads in MiXCR, keeping a single row per CDR3 protein. The sample has 10,000 to 15,000 distinct CDR3 sequences; around 9.9% are singletons. The sample consisted of blood. The receptors originated from an adult in good health.

The chain carries TRBV28 and TRBJ1-5, with a weak D call TRBD1 (6 bases). CDR3 size: 13 residues. With 6 bases removed from V and 5 bases from J, the gap between germline ends came to 11 bases. CDR1 and CDR2 (germline): MDHEN, SYDVKM. The CDR3 loop reads CASSRTDYQPQHF. CDR3 coding DNA: TGTGCCAGCAGCCGGACAGATTATCAGCCCCAGCATTTT.

The V gene is TRBV20-1, the J gene TRBJ2-1; 7 bases are a match to TRBD2. The CDR3 runs to 14 residues. The V gene's germline CDR1 is DFQATT and CDR2 SNEGSKA (reference sequence). The V gene end was trimmed by 5 bases and the J gene end by 2 bases; junction bases not matched to a gene: 6. The CDR3 DNA sequence: TGCAGTGCTCTTCCGGGAGGTACCTACAATGAGCAGTTCTTC. Its translation is CSALPGGTYNEQFF.

By share, this clonotype ranks as medium-sized. The chain links TRBV20-1 to TRBJ2-7; D is possibly TRBD1 (5 bases). Trimming removed 6 bases at V and 2 bases at J, with 8 bases between. In germline, CDR1 is DFQATT, CDR2 SNEGSKA (reference sequence). CDR3 length: 11 residues. The CDR3 region is CSAGRAYEQYF. CDR3 in DNA: TGCAGTGCCGGCAGGGCCTACGAGCAGTACTTC.

This clonotype is termed medium-sized. The rearrangement links TRBV7-9 to TRBJ1-1; D gene ambiguous. V lost 3 bases and J lost 3, with 17 bases in between. From germline, CDR1 is SEHNR and CDR2 FQNEAQ (reference sequence). This CDR3 spans 16 amino acids. CDR3 DNA: TGTGCCAGCAGCTTGGCTGTTTGGTCAGGCGACACTGAAGCTTTCTTT. Translating gives CASSLAVWSGDTEAFF.

This clonotype is classed as medium-sized (0.01 to 0.1%). The chain uses TRBV12-3 or TRBV12-4 and TRBJ2-4, with 10 positions matching TRBD1. V shed 5 bases, J shed 2 bases, and the junction held 9 bases outside the gene matches. The CDR3 covers 17 residues. CDR3 DNA sequence: TGTGCCAGCAGTGAGACGGACAGGGGGATAACCAAAAACATTCAGTACTTC. It yields the protein CASSETDRGITKNIQYF.

This rearrangement joins TRBV20-1 to TRBJ1-2, with TRBD1 matching 10 bases. V trimming: 3 bases; J trimming: 6 bases; junction bases outside the gene matches: 4. The CDR3 runs 13 residues. Germline values: CDR1 DFQATT, CDR2 SNEGSKA (reference sequence). The CDR3 region is CSARETGGNGYTF. The CDR3 DNA sequence: TGCAGTGCTAGGGAGACAGGGGGCAATGGCTACACCTTC.

This clonotype was seen many times. The rearrangement uses TRBV27 and TRBJ1-6; D remains ambiguous. V was shortened by 0 bases and J by 7 bases, with 19 bases between the two germline ends. The germline gives CDR1 MNHEY, CDR2 SMNVEV (reference sequence). The length of the CDR3 is 18 residues. The CDR3 DNA reads as TGTGCCAGCAGTTTATCGAGACGAGGAGGCAAGCAGAATTCACCCCTCCACTTT. The encoded protein is CASSLSRRGGKQNSPLHF.

In this sample, this clonotype turned up a few times. The rearrangement joins TRBV28 to TRBJ2-1; TRBD2 matches 14 bases. Germline assignment: CDR1 MDHEN and CDR2 SYDVKM. V lost 4 bases to trimming and J lost 4 bases; unmatched junction nucleotides: 12. CDR3 length equals 19 residues. As DNA, the CDR3 is TGTGCCAGCAGTTCCCTGACTAGCGGGAGGGCCATTGGTTACAATGAGCAGTTCTTC. It encodes CASSSLTSGRAIGYNEQFF.

This clonotype is medium-sized in the sample. The gene calls are TRBV28 and TRBJ1-5, with D hard to call. The V gene lost 7 bases and the J gene lost 5 bases, with 15 bases spanning the gap. This CDR3 is built from 14 residues. CDR1 and CDR2 (germline): MDHEN, SYDVKM. CDR3 protein: CASTSRPWDQPQHF. The CDR3 DNA sequence: TGTGCCAGCACCTCACGACCGTGGGATCAGCCCCAGCATTTT.

The chain has TRBV12-3 or TRBV12-4 and TRBJ1-4, with TRBD1 matching 7 bases. This CDR3 region has 14 residues. V dropped 4 bases and J dropped 9; count of bases not matched to a gene: 8. The CDR3 sequence is CASSSGTDAKKLFF. CDR3 nucleotides: TGTGCCAGCAGTTCCGGGACAGATGCGAAAAAACTGTTTTTT.

This clonotype occurred once. The chain links TRBV11-2 to TRBJ1-3; D unclear. This CDR3 has 12 residues. V was pared by 1 base and J by 7 bases, with 5 bases between. The germline V gene has CDR1 SGHAT and CDR2 FQNNGV. The CDR3, as DNA: TGTGCCAGCAGCTTAGGGGCTAACACCATATATTTT. Protein: CASSLGANTIYF.

The V and J genes are TRBV13 and TRBJ2-5; 15 bases match TRBD2. CDR3 length: 18 amino acids. After removal of 2 bases from V and 4 bases from J, the junction contained 8 bases not matched to a gene. CDR1 and CDR2 (germline): PRHDT, FYEKMQ (reference sequence). CDR3 amino acids: CASSLMGLAGGLGETQYF. CDR3 DNA sequence: TGTGCCAGCAGCTTAATGGGACTAGCGGGAGGATTGGGAGAGACCCAGTACTTC.

This clonotype is termed medium-sized. V is TRBV4-1 and J is TRBJ2-3, with TRBD2 identical over 8 bases. Germline values: CDR1 MGHRA, CDR2 YSYEKL. The CDR3 is 16 residues long. With V trimmed by 6 bases and J by 4 bases, 12 bases remained unmatched. In nucleotides, the CDR3 is TGCGCCAGCAGAGAGACCGGGAGGGCCGTGGCAGATACGCAGTATTTT. Translation: CASRETGRAVADTQYF.

The chain carries TRBV3-1 and TRBJ2-5; TRBD2 is a possible D gene (5 bases). Between the trimmed V and J ends, which lost 0 bases and 4 bases, there was a span of 12 bases. This CDR3 has 15 residues. CDR1 and CDR2 (germline): LGHDT, YNNKEL (reference sequence). In nucleotides, the CDR3 is TGTGCCAGCAGCCAAGAAGGGCTAGCTGGAGAGACCCAGTACTTC. Translating gives CASSQEGLAGETQYF.

This clonotype came up many times. Its ends do not fully match the called genes, so a read error is possible. The V gene is TRBV7-7, the J gene TRBJ2-5; D gene ambiguous. CDR3 length: 14 amino acids. The germline gives CDR1 SSHAT, CDR2 FNYEAQ (reference sequence). CDR3 in amino acids: CASSSVNRKETQYF. The CDR3 DNA sequence: TGTGCTAGCAGCTCTGTAAATCGAAAAGAGACCCAGTACTTC.

Within the sample, this clonotype is medium-sized (0.01 to 0.1%). The gene calls are TRBV5-1 and TRBJ2-2; D unclear. Trimming shortened V by 5 bases and J by 4 bases, and 15 bases separated the two germline ends. Germline loops: CDR1 SGHRS, CDR2 YFSETQ. This CDR3 has 15 amino acids. CDR3 coding DNA: TGCGCCAGCAGACCCCCCTCTGGTGTCACCGGGGAGCTGTTTTTT. It encodes CASRPPSGVTGELFF.

This clonotype is medium-sized (0.01 to 0.1%) within its sample. The rearrangement joins TRBV5-5 to TRBJ1-4, with 9 bases matching TRBD1. The junction had 8 bases not matched to a gene; V was cut back by 3 bases and J by 8 bases. The germline CDR1 and CDR2 sequences are SGHKS and YYEKEE (reference sequence). The CDR3 runs to 15 residues. CDR3 nucleotide sequence: TGTGCCAGCAGCTCGGCACAGGGGGCGCGGGAAAAACTGTTTTTT. Its translation: CASSSAQGAREKLFF.

Ten or more counts support this clonotype. V usage is TRBV5-1 and J usage is TRBJ1-1, with D unresolved. Germline V gives CDR1 SGHRS, CDR2 YFSETQ. The CDR3 has 14 residues. The germline V and J ends were trimmed by 1 base and 5 bases, with 12 bases remaining between them. The CDR3 loop reads CASSLSGAGTEAFF. The DNA of the CDR3 is TGCGCCAGCAGCTTGTCGGGAGCGGGAACTGAAGCTTTCTTT.

This clonotype has a count of ten or more. The V gene is TRBV5-6, the J gene TRBJ1-2, with D unresolved. Looked up from germline, CDR1 is SGHDT and CDR2 is YYEEEE. The CDR3 runs to 12 residues. V lost 3 bases and J 0 bases, leaving 3 bases between the germline ends. DNA of the CDR3: TGTGCCAGCAGCTGGGCTAACTATGGCTACACCTTC. This gives the protein CASSWANYGYTF.

The table lists this clonotype with many counts. The chain carries TRBV7-9 and TRBJ1-4; D gene uncertain. The CDR3 sequence is 13 residues long. Trimming took 9 bases from V and 0 from J, leaving 8 bases between them. Germline assignment: CDR1 SEHNR and CDR2 FQNEAQ (reference sequence). DNA for the CDR3: TGTGCCAGGATCCCGGCAACTAATGAAAAACTGTTTTTT. Protein sequence: CARIPATNEKLFF.

This clonotype was recorded at least ten times. The chain is built from TRBV7-8 and TRBJ2-7; D not resolved. The CDR3 length is 14 residues. Germline CDR1 reads SGHVS; CDR2 reads FQNEAQ. Trimming left V 1 base short and J 3 bases short, with 10 bases between. As DNA, the CDR3 is TGTGCCAGCAGCTTAGGGGGTTACGGCTACGAGCAGTACTTC. Its protein is CASSLGGYGYEQYF.